This T cell receptor beta chain originates from a study of CD8+CD57+ T cells in acquired aplastic anemia (dated by TCRdb to between 2018 and 2020). About the investigation overall: DNA extracted from sorted CD4+ and CD8+ cells had a mean of approximately 3 ug, with a range of roughly 0.18 to 27.4 ug. A CD8+CD57+ expansion meant a frequency higher than the mean frequency seen in healthy subjects.

General study outcomes and caveats: Twenty-nine CD8+ CDR3 sequences were found to be shared between patients and controls, but these sequences appeared to be highly expressed in patients and within the immunodominant clones of the patients. No significant difference in CD8+ Simpson's diversity was found between patients and healthy controls (P=0.060).

Patients chosen for sequencing had shown expansion of CD8+CD57+ cells by flow cytometry. Every patient had severe acquired aplastic anemia, diagnosed using the International Study of Aplastic Anemia and Agranulocytosis and Camitta criteria. At the time blood was sampled, none of the patients had received any therapy. In the study, sorted CD4+ and CD8+ blood T cells from patients with severe aplastic anemia and from healthy subjects underwent deep sequencing of TCR repertoires. In the USA, patient enrollment took place under clinicaltrials.gov protocols 00001620, 01623167, 00001397, 00071045, 00081523 and 00961064. Ficoll-Paque density gradient centrifugation was used to isolate peripheral blood mononuclear cells. Before DNA extraction, CD4+ and CD8+ T cells were sorted by FACS or by magnetic beads. Profiling of TCR beta VDJ combinations and CDR3 sequences used genomic DNA as the template. TCR repertoire sequencing was run on an Illumina HiSeq 2000. The paper's processing steps were these. Repertoires were assessed using TRBV/TRBJ rearrangement plots, CDR3 size and DJ length profiles, and Simpson's diversity index. Whichever DNA sequence was most abundant in the deep sequencing data was defined as the immunodominant clone. CDR3 amino acid sequences were checked for sharing between subjects and were compared against published repertoires and the VDJdb database. In-frame beta chains were kept once TCRdb had trimmed the public reads at Q25 with fastp and called clones with MiXCR. Rows with a matching CDR3 protein are joined into one entry that keeps the most common DNA and genes. The V and J calls, along with clone size, are taken from TCRdb and not from the paper's own processing. The sample includes over 250,000 distinct CDR3 sequences, with roughly 53% observed a single time. In total, the top ten clones hold 1% to 1.5% of the sample.

Concerning this clonotype: What antigen it recognizes has not been identified. The input lacks base qualities; no much larger clone sits a single base away.

From the cysteine through the phenylalanine, the CDR3 covers 17 amino acids. Just CDR3 DNA is preserved here, 51 bases in frame from base 1. The V end gives up 5 bases and the J end 3 bases, leaving 9 bases in the junction not matched to a gene. CDR1 and CDR2 are drawn from the germline V gene: SGHVS, FNYEAQ. Recombination connected TRBV7-6 to TRBJ2-6; TRBD1 aligns with 8 central bases. The TCR was taken from a human donor with aplastic anemia. What was sequenced was sorted CD4+, CD8+, or CD8+CD57+ T cells (not recorded which) from PBMCs. The DNA sequence follows: TGTGCCAGCAGCCCCAGACAGGGGCGGATTGGGGCCAACGTCCTGACTTTC. Its amino acids are CASSPRQGRIGANVLTF.